The present T cell receptor beta chain was sequenced within a study of metastatic and nonmetastatic thyroid tumors. The V gene end was trimmed by 7 bases and the J gene end by 3 bases; junction bases not matched to a gene: 5. The CDR3 is 15 residues long. Per the germline V gene, CDR1 is SNHLY and CDR2 is FYNNEI. MiXCR re-clonotyped the PCR reads for TCRdb. The table lists about 85,000 clones, around 7.8% of them singletons. Every patient was untreated before thyroid surgery. The receptor was isolated from a female donor with papillary thyroid cancer or a benign thyroid nodule (not recorded which). Some clones in this sample may be carry-over from other donors' samples. This chain connects TRBV2 to TRBJ2-2; 10 positions agree with TRBD2. The sample consisted of blood. CDR3 nucleotides: TGTGCCAGCAACCTCCTAGCGGGGGACACCGGGGAGCTGTTTTTT. Its translation: CASNLLAGDTGELFF.